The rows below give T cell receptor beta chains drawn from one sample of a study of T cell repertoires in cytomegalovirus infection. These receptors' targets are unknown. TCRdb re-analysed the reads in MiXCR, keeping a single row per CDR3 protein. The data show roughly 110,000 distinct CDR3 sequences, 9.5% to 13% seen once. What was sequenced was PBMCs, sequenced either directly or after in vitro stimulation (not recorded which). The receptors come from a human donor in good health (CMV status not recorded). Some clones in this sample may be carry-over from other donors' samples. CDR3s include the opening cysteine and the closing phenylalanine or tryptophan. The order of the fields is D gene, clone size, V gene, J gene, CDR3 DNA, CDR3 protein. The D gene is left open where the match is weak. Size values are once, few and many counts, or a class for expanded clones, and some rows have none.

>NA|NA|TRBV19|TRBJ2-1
TGTGCCAGTAGTATAGATCAAAGGGGGCAGTTCTTC
CASSIDQRGQFF
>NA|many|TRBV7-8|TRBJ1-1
TGTGCCAGCAGCTTCGGTCCGAACACTGAAGCTTTCTTT
CASSFGPNTEAFF
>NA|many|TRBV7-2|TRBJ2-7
TGTGCCAGCAGCTTAGTGAGGGACTCCTACGAGCAGTACTTC
CASSLVRDSYEQYF
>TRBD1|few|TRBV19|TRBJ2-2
TGTGCCAGTACTCTCGGGACAGTGAACACCGGGGAGCTGTTTTTT
CASTLGTVNTGELFF
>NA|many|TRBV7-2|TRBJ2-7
TGTGCCAGCAGCTTAGAGGTTAGGCTAGGGGACGAGCAGTACTTC
CASSLEVRLGDEQYF
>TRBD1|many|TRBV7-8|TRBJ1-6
TGTGCCAGCAGCCCCGGACAGGGACATTCACCCCTCCACTTT
CASSPGQGHSPLHF
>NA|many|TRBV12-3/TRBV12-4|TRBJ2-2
TGTGCCAGCAGAGCGGAGGGGACCGGGGAGCTGTTTTTT
CASRAEGTGELFF
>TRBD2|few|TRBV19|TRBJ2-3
TGTGCCAGTGCTATAGCGGGAGGAACCACAGATACGCAGTATTTT
CASAIAGGTTDTQYF
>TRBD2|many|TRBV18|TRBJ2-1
TGTGCCAGCTCACCACCTCTGACTAGCGGAAACAATGAGCAGTTCTTC
CASSPPLTSGNNEQFF
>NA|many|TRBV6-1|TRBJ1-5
TGTGCCAGCAGTGAAGCGAATCAGCCCCAGCATTTT
CASSEANQPQHF
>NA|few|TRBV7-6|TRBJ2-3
TGTGCCAGCAGCTTAGACCCGGATACGCAGTATTTT
CASSLDPDTQYF
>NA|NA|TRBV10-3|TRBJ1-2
TGTGCCATCCGGGTTTTGGGGGGCGCGAATGGCTACACCTTC
CAIRVLGGANGYTF
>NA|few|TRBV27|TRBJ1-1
TGTGCCAGCCAACTACAGGGAGGGTGGACTGAAGCTTTCTTT
CASQLQGGWTEAFF
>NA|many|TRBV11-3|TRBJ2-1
TGTGCCAGCAGCTTAGACAGCGGACCATCCTACAATGAGCAGTTCTTC
CASSLDSGPSYNEQFF
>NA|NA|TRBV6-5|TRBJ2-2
TGTGCCAGCAGTTACGACGTGACCGGGGAGCTGTTTTTT
CASSYDVTGELFF
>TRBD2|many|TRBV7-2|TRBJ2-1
TGTGCCAGCAGCCCAGGGGGACTAGCGGGAGTGTATGGAGATCAGTTCTTC
CASSPGGLAGVYGDQFF
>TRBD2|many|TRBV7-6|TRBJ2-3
TGTGCCAGCAGCCCGGATACTAGCGGGAGGGCAACAGATACGCAGTATTTT
CASSPDTSGRATDTQYF
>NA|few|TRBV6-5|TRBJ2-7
TGTGCCAGCAGTCCCCGGACCTCCTACGAGCAGTACTTC
CASSPRTSYEQYF
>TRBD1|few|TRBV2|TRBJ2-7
TGTGCCAGCAGAGCGACAGGGATCTACGAGCAGTACTTC
CASRATGIYEQYF
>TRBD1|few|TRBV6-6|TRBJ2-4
TGTGCCAGCAGTTACTCGGCTGGGACAGACTTAGCCAAAAACATTCAGTACTTC
CASSYSAGTDLAKNIQYF
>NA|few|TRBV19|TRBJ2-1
TGTGCCAGTAGGAGTGGGAGCTCCTACAATGAGCAGTTCTTC
CASRSGSSYNEQFF
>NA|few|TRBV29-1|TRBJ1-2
TGCAGCGTACGAGTCGGCTATGGCTACACCTTC
CSVRVGYGYTF
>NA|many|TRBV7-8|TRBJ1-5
TGTGCCAGCAGCTTAGCGCTTGTCGGGGATTCTCAGCCCCAGCATTTT
CASSLALVGDSQPQHF
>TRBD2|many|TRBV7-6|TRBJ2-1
TGTGCCAGCAGCGTTGGACTAGCGGGAGGCCGGAGCTCCTACAATGAGCAGTTCTTC
CASSVGLAGGRSSYNEQFF
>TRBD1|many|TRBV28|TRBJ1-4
TGTGCCAGCAGACGCCAGGGGACAGGGGCCCGCGTTCTGTTTTTT
CASRRQGTGARVLFF
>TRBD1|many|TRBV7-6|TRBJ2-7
TGTGCCAGCAGCTCCAGGACAGGGGTAGAAGACGAGCAGTACTTC
CASSSRTGVEDEQYF